This T cell receptor (beta chain) was obtained from a study of T cells in Graves' hyperthyroidism and ophthalmopathy. This clonotype was counted once. RNA transcripts gave rise to amplified TCR beta CDR3 regions. With the HTBI primer set, the TCR CDR3 went through a first round of RT-PCR. TCRdb independently ran MiXCR on the multiplex PCR reads; one entry per CDR3 protein. The sample shows roughly 420,000 distinct CDR3 sequences, about a sixth of them seen only once. No progression to ophthalmopathy during 18 months of follow-up defined stable disease. V lost 0 bases and J lost 11, with 17 bases in between. CDR1 and CDR2 from the germline V gene are DFQATT and SNEGSKA (reference sequence). The CDR3 sequence is 14 residues long.

The TCR sequence derives from a woman between 18 and 29 years old with Graves' hyperthyroidism. V and J are TRBV20-1 and TRBJ2-1; TRBD1 or TRBD2 may be the D gene (5 bases each). Material: blood. The CDR3 nucleotides read TGCAGTGCTAGAGATGAGGGGCGAGGGCCCAAGCAGTTCTTC. This sequence encodes CSARDEGRGPKQFF.